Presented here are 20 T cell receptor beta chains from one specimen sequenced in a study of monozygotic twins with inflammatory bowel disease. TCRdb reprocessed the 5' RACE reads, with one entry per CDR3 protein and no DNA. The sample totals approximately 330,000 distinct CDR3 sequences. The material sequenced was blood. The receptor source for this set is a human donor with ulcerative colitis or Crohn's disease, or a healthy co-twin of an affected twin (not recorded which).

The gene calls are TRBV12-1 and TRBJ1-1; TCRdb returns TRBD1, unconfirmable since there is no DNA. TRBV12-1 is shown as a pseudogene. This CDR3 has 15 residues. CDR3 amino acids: CASSSTVGGNTEAFF.

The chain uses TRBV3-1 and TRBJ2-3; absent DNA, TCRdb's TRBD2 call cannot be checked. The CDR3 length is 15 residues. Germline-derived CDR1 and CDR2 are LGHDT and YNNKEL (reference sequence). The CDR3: CASRLIAGAADTQYF.

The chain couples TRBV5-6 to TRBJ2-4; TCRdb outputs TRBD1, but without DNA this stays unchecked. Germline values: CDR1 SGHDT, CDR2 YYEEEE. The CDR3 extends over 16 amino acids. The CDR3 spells CASSKLGAGGENIQYF.

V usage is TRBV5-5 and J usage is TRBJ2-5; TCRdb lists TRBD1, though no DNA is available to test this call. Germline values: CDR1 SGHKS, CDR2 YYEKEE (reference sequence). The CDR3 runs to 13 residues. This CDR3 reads CASSKDREETQYF.

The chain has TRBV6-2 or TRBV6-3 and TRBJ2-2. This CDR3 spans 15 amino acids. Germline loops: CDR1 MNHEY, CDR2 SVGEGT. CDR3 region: CASSYGESSTGELFF.

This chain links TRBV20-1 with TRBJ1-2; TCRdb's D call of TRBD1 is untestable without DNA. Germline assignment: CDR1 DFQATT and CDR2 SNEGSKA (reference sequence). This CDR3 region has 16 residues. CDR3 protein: CSARAGQGSQDYGYTF.

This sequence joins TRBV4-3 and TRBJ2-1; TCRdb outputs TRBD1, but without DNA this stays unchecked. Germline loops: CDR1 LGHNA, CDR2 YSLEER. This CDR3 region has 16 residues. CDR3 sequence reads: CASSHVEGQGSNEQFF.

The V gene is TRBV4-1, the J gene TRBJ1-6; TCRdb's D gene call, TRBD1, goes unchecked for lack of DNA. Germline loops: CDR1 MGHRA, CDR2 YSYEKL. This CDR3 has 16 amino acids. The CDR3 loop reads CASSQPGQGNNSPLHF.

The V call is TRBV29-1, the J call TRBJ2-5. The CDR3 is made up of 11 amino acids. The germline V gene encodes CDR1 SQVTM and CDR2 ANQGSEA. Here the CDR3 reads CSVAHQETQYF.

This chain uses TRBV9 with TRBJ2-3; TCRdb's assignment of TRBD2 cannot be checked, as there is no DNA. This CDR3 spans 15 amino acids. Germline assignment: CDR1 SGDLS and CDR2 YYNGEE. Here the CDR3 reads CASSVRSTSGDTQYF.

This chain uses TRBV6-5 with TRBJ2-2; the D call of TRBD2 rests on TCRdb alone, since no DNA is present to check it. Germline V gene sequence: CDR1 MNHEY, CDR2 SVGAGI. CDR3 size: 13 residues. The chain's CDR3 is CASSWEGTGELFF.

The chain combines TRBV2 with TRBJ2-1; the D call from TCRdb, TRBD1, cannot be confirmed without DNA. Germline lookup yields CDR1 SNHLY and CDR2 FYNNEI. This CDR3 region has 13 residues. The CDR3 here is CASSEIRGDEQFF.

The CDR3: CASSRQPQGQPQHF. This rearrangement joins TRBV4-1 to TRBJ1-5; TCRdb reports TRBD1, a call that lacks DNA to check it against. CDR1 MGHRA and CDR2 YSYEKL come from the germline V gene. The CDR3 length is 14 residues.

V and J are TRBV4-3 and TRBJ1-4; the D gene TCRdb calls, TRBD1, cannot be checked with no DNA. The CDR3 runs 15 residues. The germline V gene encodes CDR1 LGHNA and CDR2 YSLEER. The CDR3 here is CASSKMSIQFEKLFF.

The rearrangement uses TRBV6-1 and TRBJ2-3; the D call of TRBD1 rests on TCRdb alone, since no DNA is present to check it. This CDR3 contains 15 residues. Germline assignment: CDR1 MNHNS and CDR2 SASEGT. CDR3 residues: CASSEGGGSTDTQYF.

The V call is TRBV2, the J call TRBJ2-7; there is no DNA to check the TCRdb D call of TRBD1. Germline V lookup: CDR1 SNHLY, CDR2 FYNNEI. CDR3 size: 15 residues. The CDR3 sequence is CASRPQAGISYEQYF.

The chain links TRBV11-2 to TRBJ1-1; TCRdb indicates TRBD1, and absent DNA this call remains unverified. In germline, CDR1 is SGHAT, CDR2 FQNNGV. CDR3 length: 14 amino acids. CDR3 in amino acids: CASRQTASSSEAFF.

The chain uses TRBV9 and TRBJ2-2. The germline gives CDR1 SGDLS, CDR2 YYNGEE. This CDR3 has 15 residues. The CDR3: CASSVEPKDSGELFF.

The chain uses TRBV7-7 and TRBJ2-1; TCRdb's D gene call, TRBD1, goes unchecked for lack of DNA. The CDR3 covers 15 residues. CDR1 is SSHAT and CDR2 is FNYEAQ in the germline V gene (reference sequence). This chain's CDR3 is CASSPNRGENNEQFF.

The CDR3 loop is CASSYSTGHPGTGELFF. The J gene is TRBJ2-2, the V gene TRBV6-2 or TRBV6-3; TCRdb returns TRBD2, unconfirmable since there is no DNA. Germline V gene data show CDR1 as MNHEY and CDR2 as SVGEGT. The CDR3 runs to 17 residues.